This T cell receptor beta chain was captured by sequencing in a study of blood T cell repertoires in COVID-19 (dated by TCRdb to 2020 to 2021). Some background on the complete study: The collaborator samples originated in the United States, Italy and Spain and spanned the acute and convalescent phases of COVID-19. HLA class I and class II types, where available, came from metadata supplied by the sample provider rather than from assay-based typing. The prospective study material was composed of cDNA or gDNA derived from T cells, B-cell-depleted T cells, or PBMCs. The repertoires were released in a freely available public database meant as a resource for research on the immune response to SARS-CoV-2. Samples were obtained from the ongoing ImmuneRACE study (first 160 participants) and from some 1,300 subjects provided by 6 global collaborators. The sample metadata nearly always contained a de-identified subject ID, COVID-19 status, age in years and sex. Subjects who had been exposed to COVID-19, were actively infected with it, or had recovered from it provided the deeply sampled blood TCRbeta repertoires that made up the dataset. The research as a whole found: How much clinical and demographic metadata was included differed by source and by participant, and the metadata was provided uncurated.

Each collaborating institution followed its own protocols to collect whole blood in K2EDTA tubes. For TCRbeta analysis, collaborators shipped samples in one of three forms: frozen whole blood, isolated PBMCs, or DNA extracted from either of those sample types. With regard to this clone: Its antigen specificity is not known. There are no base qualities to consult, and no much larger clone falls within one base.

TCRbeta CDR3 regions were amplified from genomic DNA using the immunoSEQ Assay, a bias-controlled multiplex PCR. The original pipeline was this. The number of nucleated cells in each sample was estimated from the amplification of reference gene primers within the assay. To quantify the absolute abundance of each unique TCRbeta CDR3 rearrangement, sequence reads were collapsed and filtered. For each sample, productive Simpson clonality was calculated as the square root of Simpson's diversity index across productive rearrangements. Sourced from immuneACCESS, this table was stored by TCRdb with only in-frame sequences that have V and J called. A share of the clones is absent; for the studies checked, an unresolved V gene accounts for under half, and the remainder has no known explanation. V, J and clone size derive from that table, while D and trimming were established from the DNA sequence. For this sample there are about 89,000 clones; 80% appear just once. Of the sample, 15% to 20% is held by the ten largest clones.

The junction shows trimming of 9 bases on V and 0 bases on J, plus 10 bases between the germline ends. The CDR3 spans 13 residues, from the cysteine through the phenylalanine. Only the CDR3 portion is preserved as DNA: 39 bases, with reading frame beginning at the first base. In the germline V gene, CDR1 corresponds to SNHLY and CDR2 to FYNNEI. The chain was built from TRBV2 and TRBJ2-3; there is no confident call for the D gene. Source material: peripheral blood. This receptor was taken from a woman older than 75 with acute or convalescent COVID-19. The CDR3 reads CASQTTSTDTQYF. The sequence in DNA is TGTGCCAGTCAGACAACTAGCACAGATACGCAGTATTTT.